This is a list of T cell receptor beta chains from one sample in a study of identifying expanded T cells in peripheral blood. The repertoire was sequenced with immunoSEQ multiplex PCR; TCRdb's copy has only in-frame clones and lacks some. The table lists about 100,000 clones, about 88% of them singletons. The sample taken for sequencing was blood. The receptors shown here come from a person aged 18 to 75 in good health. Each CDR3 is given without its conserved first and last residue. The order of the fields is clone size, V gene, CDR3 length, J gene, CDR3 protein. The listing skips clone size in some rows; elsewhere it reads once, few, many or a size class.

clone_size: -; v_call: TRBV4-3; cdr3_length: 13; j_call: TRBJ1-5; cdr3_aa: ASSQEPGGRQPQH
clone_size: -; v_call: TRBV27; cdr3_length: 13; j_call: TRBJ2-1; cdr3_aa: ASSDDSSSYNEQF
clone_size: -; v_call: TRBV2; cdr3_length: 13; j_call: TRBJ2-3; cdr3_aa: ASKNGGASTDTQY
clone_size: -; v_call: TRBV7-3; cdr3_length: 13; j_call: TRBJ2-3; cdr3_aa: ASSTQGASTDTQY
clone_size: -; v_call: TRBV10-1; cdr3_length: 13; j_call: TRBJ2-2; cdr3_aa: ASSLDRGSTGELF
clone_size: -; v_call: TRBV18; cdr3_length: 14; j_call: TRBJ2-2; cdr3_aa: ASSPPGQGITGELF
clone_size: -; v_call: TRBV4-3; cdr3_length: 12; j_call: TRBJ2-1; cdr3_aa: ASSQDLARWVLF
clone_size: -; v_call: TRBV19; cdr3_length: 13; j_call: TRBJ1-4; cdr3_aa: ASSTIQGSNEKLF
clone_size: few; v_call: TRBV30; cdr3_length: 9; j_call: TRBJ1-1; cdr3_aa: ASQVGDEAF
clone_size: once; v_call: TRBV7-7; cdr3_length: 14; j_call: TRBJ2-2; cdr3_aa: ASSDRTSGGAGELF
clone_size: few; v_call: TRBV2; cdr3_length: 13; j_call: TRBJ1-6; cdr3_aa: ASSGENSYNSPLH
clone_size: -; v_call: TRBV5-5; cdr3_length: 13; j_call: TRBJ1-5; cdr3_aa: ASSSTAYSNQPQH
clone_size: -; v_call: TRBV19; cdr3_length: 13; j_call: TRBJ2-5; cdr3_aa: ASSPDRGFRETQY
clone_size: medium-sized; v_call: TRBV5-8; cdr3_length: 14; j_call: TRBJ1-6; cdr3_aa: ASSLSRGTGNSPLH
clone_size: -; v_call: TRBV5-1; cdr3_length: 13; j_call: TRBJ1-5; cdr3_aa: ASSRDGRSNQPQH
clone_size: -; v_call: TRBV7-6; cdr3_length: 11; j_call: TRBJ1-5; cdr3_aa: ASSLFRNQPQH
clone_size: -; v_call: TRBV2; cdr3_length: 12; j_call: TRBJ2-2; cdr3_aa: ASSFGTVTGELF
clone_size: -; v_call: TRBV28; cdr3_length: 10; j_call: TRBJ2-1; cdr3_aa: ASSLYRDEQF
clone_size: -; v_call: TRBV5-1; cdr3_length: 15; j_call: TRBJ2-5; cdr3_aa: ASSLLSSGLLQETQY
clone_size: -; v_call: TRBV28; cdr3_length: 16; j_call: TRBJ2-1; cdr3_aa: ASSYYGLAESSYNEQF
clone_size: few; v_call: TRBV6-1; cdr3_length: 12; j_call: TRBJ1-1; cdr3_aa: ASSDGVPNTEAF
clone_size: -; v_call: TRBV2; cdr3_length: 11; j_call: TRBJ1-2; cdr3_aa: ASSEAGTGGYT
clone_size: -; v_call: TRBV28; cdr3_length: 12; j_call: TRBJ1-2; cdr3_aa: ASSPPGTGNGYT
clone_size: -; v_call: TRBV28; cdr3_length: 11; j_call: TRBJ2-3; cdr3_aa: ASTLRGPDTQY
clone_size: -; v_call: TRBV30; cdr3_length: 10; j_call: TRBJ1-4; cdr3_aa: AWRGEDEKLF
clone_size: -; v_call: TRBV29-1; cdr3_length: 10; j_call: TRBJ1-4; cdr3_aa: SVAQDREKLF
clone_size: -; v_call: TRBV6-6; cdr3_length: 11; j_call: TRBJ1-2; cdr3_aa: ASSLGPLYGYT
clone_size: once; v_call: TRBV6-6; cdr3_length: 11; j_call: TRBJ2-1; cdr3_aa: ASSYSLGNEQF
clone_size: many; v_call: TRBV2; cdr3_length: 12; j_call: TRBJ2-1; cdr3_aa: ASSVQGAHNEQF
clone_size: -; v_call: TRBV5-1; cdr3_length: 13; j_call: TRBJ2-7; cdr3_aa: ASSYGLAGSYEQY
clone_size: -; v_call: TRBV9; cdr3_length: 15; j_call: TRBJ1-1; cdr3_aa: ASSVHPQGRMFAEAF
clone_size: -; v_call: TRBV6-5; cdr3_length: 11; j_call: TRBJ2-7; cdr3_aa: ASRPTGVWEQY
clone_size: once; v_call: TRBV6-5; cdr3_length: 11; j_call: TRBJ1-5; cdr3_aa: ASSTSSNQPQH
clone_size: -; v_call: TRBV5-1; cdr3_length: 13; j_call: TRBJ1-1; cdr3_aa: ASSLTGVWNTEAF
clone_size: -; v_call: TRBV7-8; cdr3_length: 12; j_call: TRBJ2-2; cdr3_aa: ASSLSGASGELF
clone_size: few; v_call: TRBV2; cdr3_length: 10; j_call: TRBJ2-7; cdr3_aa: ASSVAGYEQY
clone_size: -; v_call: TRBV7-2; cdr3_length: 13; j_call: TRBJ2-1; cdr3_aa: ASSFPLAGYNEQF
clone_size: -; v_call: TRBV6-5; cdr3_length: 14; j_call: TRBJ2-7; cdr3_aa: ASSFDPEAPGYEQY
clone_size: -; v_call: TRBV7-9; cdr3_length: 13; j_call: TRBJ2-7; cdr3_aa: ASSFPGQGGPEQY
clone_size: -; v_call: TRBV30; cdr3_length: 11; j_call: TRBJ2-3; cdr3_aa: AFWGRGGDTQY
clone_size: -; v_call: TRBV27; cdr3_length: 10; j_call: TRBJ2-7; cdr3_aa: ASSSQGYEQY
clone_size: -; v_call: TRBV9; cdr3_length: 13; j_call: TRBJ1-5; cdr3_aa: ASSMGQGINQPQH
clone_size: -; v_call: TRBV4-3; cdr3_length: 14; j_call: TRBJ2-6; cdr3_aa: ASSQDLSSGANVLT